The 17 T cell receptor beta chains below all came from one sample that was sequenced in a study of cytomegalovirus exposure and HLA in healthy donors. Vbeta (60) and Jbeta (13) primers were used in the PCR. TCRdb's copy holds only in-frame clones and misses some; the assay was immunoSEQ multiplex PCR. The sample contains 130,000 or so clones, less than 80% of which appear only once. Sequenced input: PBMCs. The receptor source for this set is a female donor in good health and CMV-seropositive.

The V call is TRBV27, the J call TRBJ1-1; no clear D. The CDR3 length is 14 residues. Germline V gene lookup returns CDR1 MNHEY and CDR2 SMNVEV (reference sequence). V gave up 0 bases and J gave up 11 bases, with 16 bases separating them. The CDR3 reads CASSLSPSTAFAFF. CDR3 bases: TGTGCCAGCAGTTTATCCCCGTCAACAGCATTCGCTTTCTTT.

The genes are TRBV5-1 and TRBJ2-3; D possibly corresponds to TRBD2 (6 bases). Germline V gene lookup returns CDR1 SGHRS and CDR2 YFSETQ. The V end lost 0 bases, the J end lost 11 bases, and 19 bases lay between the germline ends. The CDR3 has 15 amino acids. CDR3 nucleotides: TGCGCCAGCAGCTTGGCGGCGGGATTTGAGCCTGAGCAGTATTTT. Amino acid sequence: CASSLAAGFEPEQYF.

The chain joins TRBV2 to TRBJ2-6, with a weak D call TRBD1 (7 bases). There are 17 residues in the CDR3. Trimming removed 6 bases at V and 1 base at J, with 16 bases between. Germline V lookup: CDR1 SNHLY, CDR2 FYNNEI. The DNA of the CDR3 is TGTGCCAGCAGCTTAACGCAGGGGGGTTCTGGGGCCAACGTCCTGACTTTC. Protein sequence: CASSLTQGGSGANVLTF.

This clone was recorded a few times. V usage is TRBV2 and J usage is TRBJ1-5, with 7 bases that match TRBD1. V trimming: 5 bases; J trimming: 11 bases; junction bases outside the gene matches: 6. The CDR3 consists of 12 residues. CDR1 SNHLY and CDR2 FYNNEI come from the germline V gene. CDR3 in amino acids: CASSRQGESQHF. Here the CDR3 DNA reads TGTGCCAGCAGTAGACAGGGTGAGTCCCAGCATTTT. The whole variable domain, remainder taken from reference TRBV2 and TRBJ1-5, is EPEVTQTPSHQVTQMGQEVILRCVPISNHLYFYWYRQILGQKVEFLVSFYNNEISEKSEIFDDQFSVERPDGSNFTLKIRSTKLEDSAMYFCASSRQGESQHFGDGTRLSIL.

The chain uses TRBV19 and TRBJ2-3; 12 bases match TRBD2. CDR1 is LNHDA, CDR2 SQIVND, per germline (reference sequence). The CDR3 sequence is 17 residues long. V gave up 6 bases and J gave up 1 base; unmatched junction bases: 8. Here the CDR3 DNA reads TGTGCCAGTAGATCCGGAGGGACTAGCGGGCGCACAGATACGCAGTATTTT. It codes for CASRSGGTSGRTDTQYF.

The genes are TRBV7-3 and TRBJ2-3; D gene ambiguous. Trimming removed 4 bases at V and 3 bases at J, with 8 bases between. The CDR3 length is 13 residues. Per germline, CDR1 SGHTA and CDR2 FQGTGA. CDR3: CASSSSGTDTQYF. The CDR3 DNA reads TGTGCCAGCAGCTCCTCCGGGACAGATACGCAGTATTTT.

This chain joins TRBV6-1 and TRBJ1-2, with D uncertain. Germline V CDR1 and CDR2: MNHNS, SASEGT. The V end was cut by 6 bases, the J end by 5 bases, with 16 bases between. This CDR3 is 14 amino acids long. The chain's CDR3 is CASRNRGAKYGYTF. In nucleotides, the CDR3 is TGTGCCAGCAGAAACCGCGGCGCGAAGTATGGCTACACCTTC.

In this sample, this clone turned up a few times. One end of the junction is discordant with germline, which a read error may explain. This chain joins TRBV6-5 and TRBJ1-2; 9 bases are shared with TRBD1. Germline V gene sequence: CDR1 MNHEY, CDR2 SVGAGI. The CDR3 has 13 amino acids. The CDR3 DNA follows: TGTGCCAGCAGTCCAGTAGGCGGGACAGGGCCCTCCTTC. Encoded protein: CASSPVGGTGPSF.

This chain joins TRBV9 and TRBJ2-7; 7 nucleotides agree with TRBD2. Per germline, CDR1 SGDLS and CDR2 YYNGEE. The V gene end was trimmed by 4 bases and the J gene end by 2 bases; junction bases not matched to a gene: 6. The CDR3 loop spans 14 amino acids. The CDR3 region is CASSPYLAAYEQYF. DNA of the CDR3: TGTGCCAGCAGCCCGTACCTAGCGGCCTACGAGCAGTACTTC.

A few counts support this clone. The chain has TRBV10-3 and TRBJ1-1; tentative D call: TRBD1 (5 bases). Germline V gene lookup returns CDR1 ENHRY and CDR2 SYGVKD. The CDR3 length is 14 residues. V was shortened by 0 bases and J by 3 bases, with 8 bases between the two germline ends. The CDR3: CAISESARDTEAFF. In DNA form, the CDR3 reads TGTGCCATCAGTGAGTCGGCCAGGGACACTGAAGCTTTCTTT.

This clone was seen only once. This rearrangement joins TRBV28 to TRBJ1-5; 7 nucleotides agree with TRBD1. V shed 5 bases, J shed 3 bases, and the junction held 7 bases outside the gene matches. Per germline, CDR1 MDHEN and CDR2 SYDVKM. The CDR3 length is 15 residues. CDR3 residues: CASSLTGAINQPQHF. The DNA of the CDR3 is TGTGCCAGCAGTCTTACAGGGGCAATCAATCAGCCCCAGCATTTT.

This clone was counted only a few times. The chain recombines TRBV4-2 with TRBJ2-2; TRBD1 matches at 10 bases. After removal of 3 bases from V and 6 bases from J, the junction contained 10 bases not matched to a gene. Germline assignment: CDR1 LGHNA and CDR2 YNFKEQ. The CDR3 contains 17 residues. The CDR3 bases are TGTGCCAGCAGCCACCCGGGGGACAGGGGAATGGCCGGGGAGCTGTTTTTT. Residues: CASSHPGDRGMAGELFF.

This clone was detected only once. The chain employs TRBV7-8 and TRBJ1-1; D is perhaps TRBD1 (6 bases). CDR1 is SGHVS and CDR2 is FQNEAQ in the germline V gene. The CDR3 consists of 14 residues. Trimming took 6 bases from V and 1 from J, leaving 12 bases between them. The CDR3 region is CASSYTGWNTEAFF. CDR3 coding DNA: TGTGCCAGCAGTTATACAGGGTGGAACACTGAAGCTTTCTTT.

On this clone: The junction departs from germline at one end; a sequencing error may be responsible. The genes are TRBV20-1 and TRBJ1-3; 7 nucleotides align to TRBD1. There are 11 residues in the CDR3. CDR1 is DFQATT and CDR2 is SNEGSKA in the germline V gene (reference sequence). CDR3 sequence (DNA): TGCAGTGCTATAGATTTCGGGACAGTGGTTTTT. Its protein is CSAIDFGTVVF.

The chain links TRBV6-5 to TRBJ2-1; D perhaps matches TRBD2 (7 bases). Trimming shortened V by 7 bases and J by 3 bases, and 13 bases separated the two germline ends. Germline V CDR1 and CDR2: MNHEY, SVGAGI. The CDR3 covers 14 residues. CDR3 DNA: TGTGCCAGCACCGGCGGGGGCCACTACAATGAGCAGTTCTTC. Amino acid sequence: CASTGGGHYNEQFF.

This chain connects TRBV6-5 to TRBJ2-5; 11 bases line up with TRBD2. The DNA end favors TRBJ2-7, so the J call may be wrong. Germline loops: CDR1 MNHEY, CDR2 SVGAGI. The CDR3 is 14 residues long. The CDR3 nucleotides are TGTGCCAGCACCAAAACTAGCGGGAGCTACGAGCAGTACTTC. As protein: CASTKTSGSYEQYF.

This chain uses TRBV6-6 with TRBJ2-7, with 7 bases aligning to TRBD1. The germline CDR1 and CDR2 sequences are MNHNY and SVGAGI (reference sequence). The CDR3 is 14 residues long. J lost 2 bases, V lost 0 bases, and 1 base had no gene match. The CDR3 bases are TGTGCCAGCAGTTACTCGCAGGGGGCCTACGAGCAGTACTTC. It translates to CASSYSQGAYEQYF.